This TCR beta chain was sequenced during a study of T cell responses to AZD1222 COVID-19 vaccine (dated by TCRdb to the early 2020s). Regarding the research as a whole: TCR sequencing covered over 230 trial participants: 200 to 220 given two doses of AZD1222 and 26 given two doses of MenACWY control vaccine. Trial participants were enrolled by age into 18-55, 56-69 and 70-plus year subgroups, with 148, 28 and 57 TCR-sequenced participants respectively.

Looking up the germline V gene (reference sequence) yields CDR1 GTSNPN and CDR2 SVGIG. V and J are truncated by 0 bases and 3 bases respectively, leaving an intervening sequence of 11 bases. CDR3 length: 15 amino acids, cysteine to phenylalanine. CDR3 DNA is the only sequence kept; it has 45 bases, read in frame from the first base. The paper as a whole reports these results and caveats: In the small 56-69-year group, the increase in depth fell short of significance, most likely because of low power. Nearly half of unique spike-specific TCRs reportedly recognized epitopes outside regions mutated in the B.1.351 and B.1.1.7 variants. A significant rise in spike-specific TCR breadth and depth was observed after two AZD1222 doses relative to day 0 and relative to MenACWY recipients. The vaccine-associated CD4 TCRs covered the entire spike protein, and the dominant responses fell in regions 160-218 and 743-854. No day 14 peak-response samples were available, so repertoires were characterized only after the peak T cell response. Participants were mostly white British, with more females than males. The authors suggested clonal diversity may have been underestimated. Only five or six AZD1222 recipients were SARS-CoV-2 seropositive at baseline, limiting conclusions about previously exposed vaccinees.

Worth noting for this clone: Its antigen is still unknown. Nothing much larger sits one base from this clone, and base qualities are not available.

The time point tag for this specimen amounts to: baseline before first vaccination. Reading the label with the study, this specimen's treatment or condition is: meningococcal conjugate vaccine given as trial control. Samples from vaccinated people were obtained from the UK trials COV001 and COV002, which included a single-blind randomized controlled phase 2/3 trial of AZD1222 (ChAdOx1 nCoV-19) in healthy adults. Trial participant PBMC samples were collected at day 0 and day 28 after the second dose for TCRbeta chain sequencing. The CDR3 regions of human TCRbeta chains were analyzed by immunosequencing. The authors' pipeline ran thus. TCRs in the repertoires were compared against a reference library of SARS-CoV-2-specific TCRs that had been generated with the MIRA antigen-specificity platform. Breadth was defined as the fraction of unique TCRs that were SARS-CoV-2-associated. Depth was defined as the fraction of total T cells that were SARS-CoV-2-associated. Each spike-specific TCR was assigned to its reactive spike region and to a CD4 or CD8 class using the MIRA data. Log10-transformed breadth and depth values were compared by one-way ANOVA with Sidak's multiple comparisons tests. Entries here come from immuneACCESS through TCRdb and include only in-frame sequences with V and J called. Some clones fail to appear in such tables; in the studies checked, an unresolved V gene covers under half of the shortfall, and the cause of the remainder is unknown. V, J and clone size derive from that table, while D and trimming were established from the DNA sequence. For this sample there are approximately 220,000 clones; more than 85% appear just once. Of the sample, 1% is held by the ten largest clones.

This specimen consisted of peripheral blood, obtained on day 0 of MenACWY control vaccination. The clonotype was recovered from an adult in good health. The receptor chain draws on TRBV30 and TRBJ2-2, with the identity of the D gene unclear. The nucleotide sequence is TGTGCCTGGAGTGTAGTAGGGATGGACACCGGGGAGCTGTTTTTT. Translated, it gives CAWSVVGMDTGELFF.